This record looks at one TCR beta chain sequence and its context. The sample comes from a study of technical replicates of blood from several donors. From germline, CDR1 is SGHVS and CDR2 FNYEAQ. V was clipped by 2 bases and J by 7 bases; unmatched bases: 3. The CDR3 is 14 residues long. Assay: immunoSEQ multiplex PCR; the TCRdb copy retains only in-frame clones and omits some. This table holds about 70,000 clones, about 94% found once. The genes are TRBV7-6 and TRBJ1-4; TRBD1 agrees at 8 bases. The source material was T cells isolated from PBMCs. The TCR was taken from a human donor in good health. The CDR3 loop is CASSLFGQGEKLFF. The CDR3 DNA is TGTGCCAGCAGCTTATTCGGACAGGGTGAAAAACTGTTTTTT.